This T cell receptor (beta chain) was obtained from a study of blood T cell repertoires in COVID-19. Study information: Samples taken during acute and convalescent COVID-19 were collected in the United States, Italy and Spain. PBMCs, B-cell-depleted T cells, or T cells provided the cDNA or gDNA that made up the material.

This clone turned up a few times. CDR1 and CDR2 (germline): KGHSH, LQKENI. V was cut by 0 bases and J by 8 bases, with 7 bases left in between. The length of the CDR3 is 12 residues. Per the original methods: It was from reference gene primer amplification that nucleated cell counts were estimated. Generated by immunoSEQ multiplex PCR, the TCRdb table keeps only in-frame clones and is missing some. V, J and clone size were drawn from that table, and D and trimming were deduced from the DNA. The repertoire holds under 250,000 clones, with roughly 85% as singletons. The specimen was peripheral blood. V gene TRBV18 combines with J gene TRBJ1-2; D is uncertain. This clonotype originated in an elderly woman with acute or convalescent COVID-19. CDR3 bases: TGTGCCAGCTCACCACCAACCTACGGCTACACCTTC. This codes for CASSPPTYGYTF.